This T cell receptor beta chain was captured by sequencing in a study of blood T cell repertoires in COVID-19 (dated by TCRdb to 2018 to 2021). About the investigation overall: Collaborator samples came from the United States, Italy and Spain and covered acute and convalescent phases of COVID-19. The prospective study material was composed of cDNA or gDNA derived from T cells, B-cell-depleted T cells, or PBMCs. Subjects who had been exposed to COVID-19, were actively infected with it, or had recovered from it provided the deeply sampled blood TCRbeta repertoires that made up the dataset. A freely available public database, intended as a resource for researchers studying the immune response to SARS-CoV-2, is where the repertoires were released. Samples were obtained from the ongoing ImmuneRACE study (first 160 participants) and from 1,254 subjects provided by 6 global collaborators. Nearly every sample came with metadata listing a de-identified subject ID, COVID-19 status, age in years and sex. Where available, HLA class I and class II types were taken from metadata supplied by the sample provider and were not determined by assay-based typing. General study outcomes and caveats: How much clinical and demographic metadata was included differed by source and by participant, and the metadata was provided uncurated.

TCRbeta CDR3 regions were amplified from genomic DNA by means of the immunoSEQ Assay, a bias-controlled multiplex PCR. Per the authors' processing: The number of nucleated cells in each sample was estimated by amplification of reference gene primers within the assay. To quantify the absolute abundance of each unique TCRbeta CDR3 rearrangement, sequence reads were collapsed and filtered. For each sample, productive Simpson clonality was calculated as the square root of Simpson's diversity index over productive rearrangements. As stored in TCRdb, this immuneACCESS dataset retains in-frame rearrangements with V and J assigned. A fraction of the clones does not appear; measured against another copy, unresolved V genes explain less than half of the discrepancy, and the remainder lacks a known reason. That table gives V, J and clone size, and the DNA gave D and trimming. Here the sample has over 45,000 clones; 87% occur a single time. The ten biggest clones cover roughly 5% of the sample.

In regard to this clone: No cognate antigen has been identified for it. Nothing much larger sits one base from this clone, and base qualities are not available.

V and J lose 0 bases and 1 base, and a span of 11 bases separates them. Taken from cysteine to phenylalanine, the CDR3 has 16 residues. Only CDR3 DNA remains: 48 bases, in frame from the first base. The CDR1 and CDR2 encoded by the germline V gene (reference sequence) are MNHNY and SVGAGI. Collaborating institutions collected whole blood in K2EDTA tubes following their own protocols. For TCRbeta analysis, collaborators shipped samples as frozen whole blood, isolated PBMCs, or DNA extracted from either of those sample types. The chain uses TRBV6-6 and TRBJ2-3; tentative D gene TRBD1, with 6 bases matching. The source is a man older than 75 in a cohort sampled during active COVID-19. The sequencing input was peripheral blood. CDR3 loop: CASSYSWQGRTDTQYF. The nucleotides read TGTGCCAGCAGTTACTCTTGGCAGGGGCGCACAGATACGCAGTATTTT.